The 24 T cell receptor beta chains reported below all come from one sample, sequenced in a study of human versus mouse CDR3 diversity and MHC coevolution. Here immunoSEQ multiplex PCR was the method, and the copy in TCRdb shows in-frame clones only, minus some. Of roughly 80,000 clones listed, roughly 93% are singletons. The sample taken for sequencing was naive CD4+ T cells from blood. Subset indicated: CD45RO-negative CD62L-positive naive CD4 T cells. All receptors derive from a person aged 25 to 75 in good health.

V and J are TRBV28 and TRBJ1-2; 10 bases fit TRBD1. V shed 5 bases and J 4 bases; nucleotides not matched to a gene: 10. This CDR3 has 16 amino acids. CDR1 and CDR2 from the germline V gene are MDHEN and SYDVKM. The CDR3 DNA is TGTGCCAGCAGTACGGGACAGGGGTCACCGTCCTATGGCTACACCTTC. This encodes CASSTGQGSPSYGYTF.

This chain uses TRBV29-1 with TRBJ1-1; tentative D call: TRBD1 (6 bases). V shed 4 bases and J shed 1 base, with 10 bases lying between them. Germline V gives CDR1 SQVTM, CDR2 ANQGSEA. The CDR3 consists of 13 residues. The CDR3 here is CSVAKQGNTEAFF. The CDR3 DNA sequence: TGCAGCGTTGCCAAACAGGGGAACACTGAAGCTTTCTTT.

The CDR3 loop reads CASSERQGDYGYTF. CDR3 DNA sequence: TGTGCCAGCAGTGAAAGGCAGGGGGACTATGGCTACACCTTC. The rearrangement joins TRBV2 to TRBJ1-2; 7 positions match TRBD1. The V segment lost 2 bases and the J segment 3 bases; nucleotides outside the gene matches: 3. The germline V gene encodes CDR1 SNHLY and CDR2 FYNNEI. The CDR3 covers 14 residues.

The V gene is TRBV6-1, the J gene TRBJ2-3; D unresolved. The V gene lost 6 bases and the J gene lost 2 bases, with 6 bases spanning the gap. There are 12 residues in the CDR3. The germline gives CDR1 MNHNS, CDR2 SASEGT. CDR3 loop: CASRTDTDTQYF. CDR3 sequence (DNA): TGTGCCAGCAGAACAGACACAGATACGCAGTATTTT.

The J gene is TRBJ2-6, the V gene TRBV5-4; tentative D call: TRBD1 (5 bases). Germline assignment: CDR1 SGHNT and CDR2 YYREEE (reference sequence). Trimming removed 7 bases from V and 2 bases from J, with 22 bases in between. CDR3 length: 18 residues. The CDR3, as DNA: TGTGCCAGCGGTGGGCTGACAGCAGCTCAGCCTGGGGCCAACGTCCTGACTTTC. Protein product: CASGGLTAAQPGANVLTF.

This clone turned up a few times. The V gene is TRBV5-1, the J gene TRBJ1-1; D may be TRBD1 (6 bases). CDR3 size: 14 residues. Germline V gene lookup returns CDR1 SGHRS and CDR2 YFSETQ. Trimming stripped 0 bases from V and 1 base from J, with 7 bases between. This CDR3 reads CASSLDRANTEAFF. CDR3 coding DNA: TGCGCCAGCAGCTTGGACAGGGCGAACACTGAAGCTTTCTTT.

Only one count was recorded for this clone. The rearrangement links TRBV30 to TRBJ2-5; maybe TRBD1 (6 bases). The DNA end favors TRBJ2-7, so the J call may be wrong. The CDR3 is 14 amino acids. The germline CDR1 and CDR2 sequences are GTSNPN and SVGIG (reference sequence). The CDR3 bases are TGTGCCTGGAGTCCATTGGACAGAAACTACGAGCAGTACTTC. Amino acid sequence: CAWSPLDRNYEQYF.

Written as DNA, the CDR3 is TGCGCCAGCAGCGGATCGACAGGGAGAGAGACCCAGTACTTC. This sequence encodes CASSGSTGRETQYF. The chain combines TRBV5-1 with TRBJ2-5, with 7 bases that match TRBD1. V shed 4 bases, J shed 4 bases, and the junction held 7 bases outside the gene matches. CDR1 and CDR2 from the germline V gene are SGHRS and YFSETQ. CDR3 length: 14 amino acids.

The chain carries TRBV19 and TRBJ1-2; D is unclear. V was cut by 3 bases and J by 6 bases, with 8 bases left in between. Germline values: CDR1 LNHDA, CDR2 SQIVND (reference sequence). The CDR3 contains 12 residues. CDR3 in amino acids: CASSIVGNGYTF. The DNA for the CDR3 is TGTGCCAGTAGTATTGTGGGCAATGGCTACACCTTC.

The J gene is TRBJ1-3, the V gene TRBV29-1; 8 bases are shared with TRBD1. The CDR3 consists of 13 residues. The germline CDR1 and CDR2 sequences are SQVTM and ANQGSEA. Germline trimming cut 6 bases from V and 2 bases from J; bases unmatched to any gene: 3. The CDR3: CSVGTGAGNTIYF. For the CDR3, the DNA is TGCAGCGTCGGGACAGGAGCTGGAAACACCATATATTTT.

The chain employs TRBV18 and TRBJ1-2; D might be TRBD1 (5 bases). The V and J ends lost 0 bases and 8 bases respectively, with 13 bases between them. Germline values: CDR1 KGHSH, CDR2 LQKENI. This CDR3 contains 14 residues. This chain's CDR3 is CASSPPTGGKGYTF. The CDR3, as DNA: TGTGCCAGCTCACCACCGACGGGGGGGAAGGGCTACACCTTC.

V is TRBV6-6 and J is TRBJ2-2; D possibly corresponds to TRBD1 (6 bases). Germline CDR1 and CDR2: MNHNY and SVGAGI (reference sequence). Trimming took off 6 bases at V and 4 bases at J, with 9 bases between the two ends. The CDR3 covers 13 residues. DNA for the CDR3: TGTGCCAGCAGGTCCAGGGGCACCGGGGAGCTGTTTTTT. Encoded protein: CASRSRGTGELFF.

V gene TRBV9 combines with J gene TRBJ1-2, with D possibly TRBD1 on 5 matching bases. This CDR3 has 18 residues. V was cut by 0 bases and J by 8 bases, with 26 bases left in between. The germline V gene has CDR1 SGDLS and CDR2 YYNGEE. CDR3 sequence reads: CASSVVGGPGWGGLGYTF. DNA of the CDR3: TGTGCCAGCAGCGTAGTAGGCGGTCCGGGTTGGGGGGGTCTAGGCTACACCTTC.

The chain links TRBV5-1 to TRBJ2-2, with 10 positions matching TRBD2. Germline CDR1 reads SGHRS; CDR2 reads YFSETQ. The CDR3 is made up of 17 amino acids. V trimming: 3 bases; J trimming: 5 bases; junction bases outside the gene matches: 10. CDR3 sequence: CASSSASGGAGTGELFF. In nucleotides, the CDR3 is TGCGCCAGCAGCTCGGCTAGCGGGGGCGCGGGGACCGGGGAGCTGTTTTTT.

On this clone: Other DNA variants within this sample encode the same CDR3. The rearrangement links TRBV18 to TRBJ1-2, with TRBD1 matching 8 bases. Looked up from germline, CDR1 is KGHSH and CDR2 is LQKENI. This CDR3 contains 13 residues. The J segment lost 3 bases and the V segment lost 3 bases, leaving 0 bases of the junction unmatched. The CDR3 spells CASSPDRDYGYTF. The CDR3 DNA reads TGTGCCAGCTCACCGGACAGGGACTATGGCTACACCTTC.

The DNA for the CDR3 is TGTGCCAGCAGCCGTCCCCTTCAGCCCCAGCATTTT. Protein product: CASSRPLQPQHF. The chain combines TRBV6-1 with TRBJ1-5; D call uncertain. V was trimmed by 6 bases and J by 6 bases, leaving 9 bases between them. This CDR3 is built from 12 residues. CDR1 and CDR2 from the germline V gene are MNHNS and SASEGT.

The chain employs TRBV5-4 and TRBJ2-3; D may be TRBD2 (5 bases). V gave up 0 bases and J gave up 1 base, with 9 bases separating them. The CDR3 extends over 15 amino acids. Germline-derived CDR1 and CDR2 are SGHNT and YYREEE (reference sequence). CDR3 nucleotide sequence: TGTGCCAGCAGCTTGGCCGGGAAGGGCACAGATACGCAGTATTTT. It encodes CASSLAGKGTDTQYF.

The rearrangement uses TRBV5-1 and TRBJ2-1; D call uncertain. Germline V gene sequence: CDR1 SGHRS, CDR2 YFSETQ. The CDR3 is 15 residues long. V was trimmed by 0 bases and J by 5 bases, leaving 12 bases between them. CDR3 sequence reads: CASSLVPRSDNEQFF. The DNA of the CDR3 is TGCGCCAGCAGCTTGGTGCCTCGGAGCGACAATGAGCAGTTCTTC. The variable domain in full, completed from reference TRBV5-1 and TRBJ2-1, reads KAGVTQTPRYLIKTRGQQVTLSCSPISGHRSVSWYQQTPGQGLQFLFEYFSETQRNKGNFPGRFSGRQFSNSRSEMNVSTLELGDSALYLCASSLVPRSDNEQFFGPGTRLTVL.

The chain has TRBV7-3 and TRBJ2-2; the D gene is possibly TRBD2 (6 bases). Trimming removed 0 bases at V and 4 bases at J, with 18 bases between. CDR3 length: 18 amino acids. CDR1 and CDR2 from the germline V gene are SGHTA and FQGTGA. CDR3 sequence: CASSLTEGQGVATGELFF. Written as DNA, the CDR3 is TGTGCCAGCAGCTTAACGGAGGGCCAGGGAGTTGCCACCGGGGAGCTGTTTTTT.

V and J are TRBV9 and TRBJ2-2; perhaps TRBD1 as D (6 bases). The CDR3 covers 15 residues. Deletions cut 0 bases from V and 0 bases from J, with 6 bases between. CDR1 is SGDLS, CDR2 YYNGEE, per germline. The CDR3: CASSVGQANTGELFF. CDR3 in DNA: TGTGCCAGCAGCGTAGGACAGGCGAACACCGGGGAGCTGTTTTTT.

CDR3 sequence: CASSESGQGYEQYF. DNA for the CDR3: TGTGCCAGCAGTGAATCGGGACAGGGTTACGAGCAGTACTTC. The rearrangement joins TRBV2 to TRBJ2-7, with TRBD1 identical over 9 bases. The CDR3 consists of 14 residues. V shed 2 bases, J shed 4 bases, and the junction held 3 bases outside the gene matches. Looked up from germline, CDR1 is SNHLY and CDR2 is FYNNEI.

The chain uses TRBV5-1 and TRBJ1-3, with D unresolved. Trimming removed 0 bases from V and 0 bases from J, with 4 bases in between. CDR3 length: 14 amino acids. CDR1 SGHRS and CDR2 YFSETQ come from the germline V gene. CDR3 residues: CASSLELSGNTIYF. Written as DNA, the CDR3 is TGCGCCAGCAGCTTGGAACTCTCTGGAAACACCATATATTTT.

The chain uses TRBV19 and TRBJ2-7, with 10 bases matching TRBD1. V lost 3 bases to trimming and J lost 2 bases; unmatched junction nucleotides: 7. Looked up from germline, CDR1 is LNHDA and CDR2 is SQIVND (reference sequence). The CDR3 has 16 amino acids. CDR3 sequence reads: CASSIRGQGLPYEQYF. CDR3 DNA sequence: TGTGCCAGTAGTATCCGGGGACAGGGGCTGCCCTACGAGCAGTACTTC.

V and J are TRBV19 and TRBJ2-7, with 8 positions matching TRBD1. V lost 6 bases and J lost 1; bases outside the gene matches: 5. CDR1 is LNHDA and CDR2 is SQIVND in the germline V gene (reference sequence). The CDR3 sequence is 14 residues long. CDR3 DNA: TGTGCCAGTAGCGCGACAGGGGCGTCCTACGAGCAGTACTTC. Translating it yields CASSATGASYEQYF.